The clone carrying this TCR beta chain was counted many times. The antigen remains unidentified. TCRdb fed the RACE reads into MiXCR, producing one record per CDR3 protein. Of around 120,000 distinct CDR3 sequences listed, approximately 14% are singletons. Time point indicated: patch test 1, 2 weeks after DPC sensitization. The treatment denotes: therapeutic diphenylcyclopropenone sensitization with weekly scalp DPC. This specimen belongs to a study of human T cells and chemical hapten exposure. Regarding the study as a whole: Expanded TCRs clustered into significantly more large CDR3 similarity groups than controls, the analysis revealed. High-frequency TCRs, those above 1 in 1000, stayed the same after DPC sensitization.

The CDR3 extends over 16 amino acids. Trimming left V 5 bases short and J 3 bases short, with 19 bases between. CDR1 is SSHAT, CDR2 FNYEAQ, per germline (reference sequence). This clonotype was sampled from a man aged 18-30 years with alopecia areata. Some clones in this sample may be carry-over from other donors' samples. This rearrangement joins TRBV7-7 to TRBJ2-5; D remains ambiguous. This specimen consisted of whole blood, obtained in connection with sensitization to the hapten diphenylcyclopropenone (DPC). The CDR3 nucleotides read TGTGCCAGCAGCAGGGATTTGCTCCGTCGGGAAGAGACCCAGTACTTC. As protein: CASSRDLLRREETQYF.